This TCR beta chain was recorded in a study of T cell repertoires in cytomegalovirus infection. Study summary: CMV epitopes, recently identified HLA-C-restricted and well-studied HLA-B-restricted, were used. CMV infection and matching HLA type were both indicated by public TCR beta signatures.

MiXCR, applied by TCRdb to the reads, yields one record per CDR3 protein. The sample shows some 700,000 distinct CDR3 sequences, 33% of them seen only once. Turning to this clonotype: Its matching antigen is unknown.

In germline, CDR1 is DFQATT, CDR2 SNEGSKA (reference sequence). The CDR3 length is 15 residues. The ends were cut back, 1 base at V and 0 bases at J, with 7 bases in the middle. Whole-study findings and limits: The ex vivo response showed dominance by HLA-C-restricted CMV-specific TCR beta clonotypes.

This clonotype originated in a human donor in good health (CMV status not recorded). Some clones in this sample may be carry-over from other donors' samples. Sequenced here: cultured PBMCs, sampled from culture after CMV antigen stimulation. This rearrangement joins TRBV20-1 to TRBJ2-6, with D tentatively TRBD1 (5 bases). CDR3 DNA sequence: TGCAGTGCTAGAGTAGGACACTCTGGGGCCAACGTCCTGACTTTC. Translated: CSARVGHSGANVLTF.